The rows below give T cell receptor beta chains drawn from one sample of a study of beta chain features in type 1 diabetes. Method: immunoSEQ multiplex PCR; TCRdb's copy keeps in-frame clones and lacks some. The profile covers almost 350,000 clones, with roughly 9% appearing a single time and around 1% taken by the ten largest. Sequencing input: central memory CD4+ T cells from blood. The origin of the receptors is a man aged 30-40 years with type 1 diabetes. Each CDR3 is given with its conserved first and last residue. A D gene is named only where the DNA matches it firmly. Size is omitted from some rows. Given values are once, few, many or a class for expanded clones.

D gene: TRBD1
J gene: TRBJ2-3
V gene: TRBV7-2
clone size: NA
CDR3 protein: CASSLTGQGAQYTQYF
CDR3 DNA: TGTGCCAGCAGCTTAACTGGACAGGGGGCGCAATATACGCAGTATTTT

D gene: NA
J gene: TRBJ2-3
V gene: TRBV30
clone size: few
CDR3 protein: CAWSFYSPSTDTQYF
CDR3 DNA: TGTGCCTGGAGTTTCTATAGCCCTAGCACAGATACGCAGTATTTT

D gene: NA
J gene: TRBJ1-1
V gene: TRBV19
clone size: NA
CDR3 protein: CASSMRTEAFF
CDR3 DNA: TGTGCCAGTAGTATGAGGACTGAAGCTTTCTTT

D gene: NA
J gene: TRBJ2-5
V gene: TRBV7-8
clone size: few
CDR3 protein: CASSLDLTIQETQYF
CDR3 DNA: TGTGCCAGCAGCTTAGACTTAACTATCCAAGAGACCCAGTACTTC

D gene: NA
J gene: TRBJ2-5
V gene: TRBV6-5
clone size: NA
CDR3 protein: CASSSYGETQYF
CDR3 DNA: TGTGCCAGCAGTTCCTATGGGGAGACCCAGTACTTC

D gene: TRBD1
J gene: TRBJ2-1
V gene: TRBV30
clone size: NA
CDR3 protein: CAWSHDLPGQGSLSEQFF
CDR3 DNA: TGTGCCTGGAGCCACGATCTGCCGGGACAGGGGTCTCTCAGTGAGCAGTTCTTC

D gene: NA
J gene: TRBJ2-3
V gene: TRBV11-2
clone size: NA
CDR3 protein: CASSLEVASTDTQYF
CDR3 DNA: TGTGCCAGCAGCTTAGAGGTAGCCAGCACAGATACGCAGTATTTT

D gene: NA
J gene: TRBJ2-7
V gene: TRBV23-1
clone size: NA
CDR3 protein: CASSQPDRFEQYF
CDR3 DNA: TGCGCCAGCAGTCAACCAGACAGGTTCGAGCAGTACTTC

D gene: NA
J gene: TRBJ2-3
V gene: TRBV11-3
clone size: NA
CDR3 protein: CASSPGAYTDTQYF
CDR3 DNA: TGTGCCAGCAGCCCGGGGGCCTACACAGATACGCAGTATTTT

D gene: TRBD1
J gene: TRBJ2-1
V gene: TRBV5-4
clone size: few
CDR3 protein: CASSLRDSNNEQFF
CDR3 DNA: TGTGCCAGCAGCCTCCGGGACAGTAACAATGAGCAGTTCTTC

D gene: TRBD2
J gene: TRBJ2-1
V gene: TRBV29-1
clone size: NA
CDR3 protein: CSGIPGLAGYNEQFF
CDR3 DNA: TGCAGCGGGATCCCGGGACTAGCGGGGTACAATGAGCAGTTCTTC

D gene: NA
J gene: TRBJ2-6
V gene: TRBV6-5
clone size: few
CDR3 protein: CASSYSLGRANVLTF
CDR3 DNA: TGTGCCAGCAGTTACTCTTTAGGGAGGGCCAACGTCCTGACTTTC

D gene: NA
J gene: TRBJ1-2
V gene: TRBV2
clone size: NA
CDR3 protein: CASSAERSTLNYGYTF
CDR3 DNA: TGTGCCAGCAGTGCTGAGAGATCGACACTGAACTATGGCTACACCTTC

D gene: NA
J gene: TRBJ2-5
V gene: TRBV7-2
clone size: NA
CDR3 protein: CASSTGGGARAETQYF
CDR3 DNA: TGTGCCAGCAGCACAGGAGGGGGGGCCCGCGCGGAGACCCAGTACTTC

D gene: NA
J gene: TRBJ2-2
V gene: TRBV4-3
clone size: NA
CDR3 protein: CASSQVGGELFF
CDR3 DNA: TGCGCCAGCAGCCAAGTCGGAGGGGAGCTGTTTTTT

D gene: NA
J gene: TRBJ1-2
V gene: TRBV19
clone size: few
CDR3 protein: CASTSSGYGYTF
CDR3 DNA: TGTGCCAGTACCTCTTCGGGGTATGGCTACACCTTC

D gene: NA
J gene: TRBJ2-3
V gene: TRBV28
clone size: NA
CDR3 protein: CASSPGLSLSTDTQYF
CDR3 DNA: TGTGCCAGCAGTCCGGGACTGAGCTTGAGCACAGATACGCAGTATTTT

D gene: TRBD2
J gene: TRBJ2-7
V gene: TRBV18
clone size: few
CDR3 protein: CASSLGERGPYEQYF
CDR3 DNA: TGTGCCAGCTCACTCGGGGAGCGGGGGCCCTACGAGCAGTACTTC

D gene: NA
J gene: TRBJ2-3
V gene: TRBV7-8
clone size: few
CDR3 protein: CASSLTTGQDTQYF
CDR3 DNA: TGTGCCAGCAGCTTAACGACGGGGCAAGATACGCAGTATTTT

D gene: NA
J gene: TRBJ2-3
V gene: TRBV20-1
clone size: few
CDR3 protein: CSAFWGDTQYF
CDR3 DNA: TGCAGTGCCTTTTGGGGGGATACGCAGTATTTT

D gene: NA
J gene: TRBJ2-1
V gene: TRBV5-4
clone size: NA
CDR3 protein: CASSFGGRIEQFF
CDR3 DNA: TGTGCCAGCAGCTTTGGGGGCCGAATTGAGCAGTTCTTC

D gene: NA
J gene: TRBJ2-6
V gene: TRBV11-2
clone size: NA
CDR3 protein: CASSLGQEVIASGANVLTF
CDR3 DNA: TGTGCCAGCAGCTTAGGACAGGAAGTAATTGCCTCTGGGGCCAACGTCCTGACTTTC

D gene: NA
J gene: TRBJ2-7
V gene: TRBV7-8
clone size: NA
CDR3 protein: CASSSPMRVAYEQYF
CDR3 DNA: TGTGCCAGCAGCTCACCAATGAGGGTTGCCTACGAGCAGTACTTC

D gene: NA
J gene: TRBJ1-1
V gene: TRBV28
clone size: few
CDR3 protein: CASSPGYSGDALNTEAFF
CDR3 DNA: TGTGCCAGCAGTCCCGGATACAGTGGGGACGCGTTGAACACTGAAGCTTTCTTT

D gene: NA
J gene: TRBJ2-7
V gene: TRBV6-6
clone size: NA
CDR3 protein: CATFNSGVQYF
CDR3 DNA: TGTGCCACCTTTAACTCGGGAGTGCAGTACTTC

D gene: TRBD2
J gene: TRBJ2-7
V gene: TRBV25-1
clone size: few
CDR3 protein: CARPGLAGQHEQYF
CDR3 DNA: TGTGCCAGGCCGGGACTAGCGGGGCAACACGAGCAGTACTTC

D gene: NA
J gene: TRBJ1-2
V gene: TRBV6-4
clone size: NA
CDR3 protein: CATNAGDGGGYTF
CDR3 DNA: TGTGCCACCAACGCAGGGGATGGTGGGGGCTACACCTTC

D gene: NA
J gene: TRBJ1-4
V gene: TRBV7-2
clone size: NA
CDR3 protein: CASSAQQGSEKLFF
CDR3 DNA: TGTGCCAGCAGCGCACAACAGGGAAGTGAAAAACTGTTTTTT

D gene: NA
J gene: TRBJ2-6
V gene: TRBV6-1
clone size: few
CDR3 protein: CASSGHATGSGANVLTF
CDR3 DNA: TGTGCCAGCAGTGGGCACGCTACAGGCTCTGGGGCCAACGTCCTGACTTTC

D gene: TRBD2
J gene: TRBJ2-7
V gene: TRBV13
clone size: NA
CDR3 protein: CASSLVGTSGSPADEQYF
CDR3 DNA: TGTGCCAGCAGCTTAGTGGGGACTAGCGGGAGCCCCGCCGACGAGCAGTACTTC

D gene: TRBD1
J gene: TRBJ1-6
V gene: TRBV30
clone size: few
CDR3 protein: CAWSLGQGGSPLHF
CDR3 DNA: TGTGCCTGGAGTTTAGGACAGGGAGGTTCACCCCTCCACTTT

D gene: TRBD1
J gene: TRBJ1-2
V gene: TRBV10-3
clone size: few
CDR3 protein: CAITGQGGDYGYTF
CDR3 DNA: TGTGCCATCACCGGACAGGGTGGCGACTATGGCTACACCTTC

D gene: NA
J gene: TRBJ1-1
V gene: TRBV5-1
clone size: NA
CDR3 protein: CASSYSITGSDTEAFF
CDR3 DNA: TGCGCCAGCAGTTATTCGATTACGGGAAGCGACACTGAAGCTTTCTTT

D gene: NA
J gene: TRBJ2-6
V gene: TRBV15
clone size: few
CDR3 protein: CATSRDSGANVLTF
CDR3 DNA: TGTGCCACCAGCAGAGACTCTGGGGCCAACGTCCTGACTTTC

D gene: NA
J gene: TRBJ1-1
V gene: TRBV7-2
clone size: few
CDR3 protein: CASSVQGIGNTEAFF
CDR3 DNA: TGTGCCAGCAGCGTCCAGGGAATCGGGAACACTGAAGCTTTCTTT

D gene: NA
J gene: TRBJ1-2
V gene: TRBV18
clone size: few
CDR3 protein: CASSPRTEDGYTF
CDR3 DNA: TGTGCCAGCTCACCAAGGACAGAGGATGGCTACACCTTC

D gene: NA
J gene: TRBJ1-5
V gene: TRBV28
clone size: NA
CDR3 protein: CAAASPHGGYQPQHF
CDR3 DNA: TGTGCCGCTGCATCACCTCACGGGGGGTACCAACCCCAGCATTTT

D gene: NA
J gene: TRBJ2-3
V gene: TRBV18
clone size: NA
CDR3 protein: CASSTGRDTQYF
CDR3 DNA: TGTGCCAGCTCGACCGGGAGAGATACGCAGTATTTT